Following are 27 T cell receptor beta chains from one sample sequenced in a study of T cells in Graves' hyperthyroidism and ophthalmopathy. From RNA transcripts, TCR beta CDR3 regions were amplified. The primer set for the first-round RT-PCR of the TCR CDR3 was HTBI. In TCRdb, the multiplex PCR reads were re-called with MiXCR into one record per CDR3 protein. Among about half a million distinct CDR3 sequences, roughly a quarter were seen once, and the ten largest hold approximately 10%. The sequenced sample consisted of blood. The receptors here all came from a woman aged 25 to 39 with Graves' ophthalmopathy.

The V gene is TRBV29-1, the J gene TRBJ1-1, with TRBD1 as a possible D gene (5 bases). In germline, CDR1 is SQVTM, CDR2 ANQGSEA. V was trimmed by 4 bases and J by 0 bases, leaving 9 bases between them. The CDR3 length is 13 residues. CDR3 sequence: CSVAGQMNTEAFF. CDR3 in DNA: TGCAGCGTTGCAGGGCAGATGAACACTGAAGCTTTCTTT.

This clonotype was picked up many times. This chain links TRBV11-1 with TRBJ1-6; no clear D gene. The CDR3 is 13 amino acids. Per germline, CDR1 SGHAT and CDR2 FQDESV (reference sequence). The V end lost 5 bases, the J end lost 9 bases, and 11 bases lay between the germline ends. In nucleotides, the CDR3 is TGTGCCAGCAGCCGTGGACGGACTTCACCCCTCCACTTT. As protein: CASSRGRTSPLHF.

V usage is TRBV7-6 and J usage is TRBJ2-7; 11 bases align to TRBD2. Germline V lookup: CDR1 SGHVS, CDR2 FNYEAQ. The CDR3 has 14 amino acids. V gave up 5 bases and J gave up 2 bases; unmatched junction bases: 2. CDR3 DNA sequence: TGTGCCAGCAGCCGGACTAGCGGGCCCTACGAGCAGTACTTC. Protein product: CASSRTSGPYEQYF.

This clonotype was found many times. Here the CDR3 reads CASSLAYFYGYTF. The DNA of the CDR3 is TGTGCCAGCAGCTTAGCGTATTTCTATGGCTACACCTTC. The chain links TRBV7-2 to TRBJ1-2; D gene uncertain. The CDR3 covers 13 residues. Trimming removed 0 bases from V and 4 bases from J, with 6 bases in between. The germline V gene encodes CDR1 SGHTA and CDR2 FQGNSA. Together with reference TRBV7-2 and TRBJ1-2, the CDR3 gives the full variable domain: GAGVSQSPSNKVTEKGKDVELRCDPISGHTALYWYRQSLGQGLEFLIYFQGNSAPDKSGLPSDRFSAERTGGSVSTLTIQRTQQEDSAVYLCASSLAYFYGYTFGSGTRLTVV.

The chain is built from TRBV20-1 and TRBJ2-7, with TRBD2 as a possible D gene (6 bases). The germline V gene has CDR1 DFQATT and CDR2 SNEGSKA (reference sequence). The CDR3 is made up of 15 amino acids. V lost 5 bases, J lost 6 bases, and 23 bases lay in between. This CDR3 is CSALAVAGPPREQYF. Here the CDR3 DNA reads TGCAGTGCTCTTGCCGTGGCGGGGCCCCCCCGCGAGCAGTACTTC.

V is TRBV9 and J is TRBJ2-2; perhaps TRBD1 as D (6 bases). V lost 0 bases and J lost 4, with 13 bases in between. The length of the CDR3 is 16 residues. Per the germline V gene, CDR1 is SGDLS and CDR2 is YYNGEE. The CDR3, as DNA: TGTGCCAGCAGCGTAGTTGGGGGCGCGGGCACCGGGGAGCTGTTTTTT. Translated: CASSVVGGAGTGELFF.

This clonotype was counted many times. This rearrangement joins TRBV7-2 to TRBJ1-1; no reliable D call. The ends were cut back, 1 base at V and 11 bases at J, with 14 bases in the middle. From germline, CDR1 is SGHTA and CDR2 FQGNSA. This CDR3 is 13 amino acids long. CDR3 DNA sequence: TGTGCCAGCAGCTTAGGGGGTAGGGCGGTGGCTTTCTTT. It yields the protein CASSLGGRAVAFF. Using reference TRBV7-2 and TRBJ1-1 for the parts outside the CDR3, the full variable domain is GAGVSQSPSNKVTEKGKDVELRCDPISGHTALYWYRQSLGQGLEFLIYFQGNSAPDKSGLPSDRFSAERTGGSVSTLTIQRTQQEDSAVYLCASSLGGRAVAFFGQGTRLTVV.

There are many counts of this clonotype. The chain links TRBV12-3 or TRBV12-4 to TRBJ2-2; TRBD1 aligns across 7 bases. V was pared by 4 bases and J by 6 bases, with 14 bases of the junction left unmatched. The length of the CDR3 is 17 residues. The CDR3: CASSSTRQGSLPGELFF. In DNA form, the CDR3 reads TGTGCCAGCAGTTCCACACGACAGGGAAGTCTGCCCGGGGAGCTGTTTTTT.

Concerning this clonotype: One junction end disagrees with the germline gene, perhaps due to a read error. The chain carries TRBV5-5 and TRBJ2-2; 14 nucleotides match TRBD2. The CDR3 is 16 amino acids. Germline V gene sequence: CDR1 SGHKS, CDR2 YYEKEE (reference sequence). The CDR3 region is CASSSGLAGATGELLF. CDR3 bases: TGTGCCAGCAGCTCGGGACTAGCGGGGGCCACCGGGGAGCTGCTTTTT.

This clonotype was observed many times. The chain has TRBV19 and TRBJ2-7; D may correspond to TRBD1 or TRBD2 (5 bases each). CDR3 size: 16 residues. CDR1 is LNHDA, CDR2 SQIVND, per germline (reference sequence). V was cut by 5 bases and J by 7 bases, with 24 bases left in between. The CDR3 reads CASSSPGTASPGEQYF. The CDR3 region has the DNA TGTGCCAGTAGTTCACCCGGGACCGCGTCCCCCGGTGAGCAGTACTTC.

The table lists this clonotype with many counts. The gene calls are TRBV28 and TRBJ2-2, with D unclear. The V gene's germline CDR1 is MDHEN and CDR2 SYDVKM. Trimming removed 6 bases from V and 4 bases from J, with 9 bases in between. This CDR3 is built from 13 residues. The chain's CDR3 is CASRIYLTGELFF. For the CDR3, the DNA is TGTGCCAGCAGGATCTACCTCACCGGGGAGCTGTTTTTT.

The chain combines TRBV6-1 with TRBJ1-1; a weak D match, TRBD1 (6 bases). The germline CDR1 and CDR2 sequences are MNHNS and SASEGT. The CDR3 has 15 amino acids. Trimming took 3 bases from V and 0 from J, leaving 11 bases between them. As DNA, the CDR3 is TGTGCCAGCAGTGAGTACAGGGAGCTGAACACTGAAGCTTTCTTT. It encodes CASSEYRELNTEAFF.

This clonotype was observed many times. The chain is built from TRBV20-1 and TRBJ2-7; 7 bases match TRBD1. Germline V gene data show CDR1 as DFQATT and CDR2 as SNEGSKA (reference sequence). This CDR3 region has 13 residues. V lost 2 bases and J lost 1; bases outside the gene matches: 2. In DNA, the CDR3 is TGCAGTGCTAGACAGACAGGGTCCTACGAGCAGTACTTC. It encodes CSARQTGSYEQYF.

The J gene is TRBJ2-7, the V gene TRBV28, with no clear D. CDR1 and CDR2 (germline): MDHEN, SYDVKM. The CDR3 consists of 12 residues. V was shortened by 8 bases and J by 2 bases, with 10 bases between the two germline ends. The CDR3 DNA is TGTGCCAGCGCTCACGCCCCCTACGAGCAGTACTTC. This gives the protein CASAHAPYEQYF.

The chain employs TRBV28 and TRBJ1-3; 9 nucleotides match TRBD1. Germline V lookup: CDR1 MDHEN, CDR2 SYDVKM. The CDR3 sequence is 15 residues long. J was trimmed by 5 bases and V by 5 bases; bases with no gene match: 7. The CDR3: CASSRGTGTRNTIYF. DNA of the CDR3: TGTGCCAGCAGTCGGGGGACAGGGACACGAAACACCATATATTTT.

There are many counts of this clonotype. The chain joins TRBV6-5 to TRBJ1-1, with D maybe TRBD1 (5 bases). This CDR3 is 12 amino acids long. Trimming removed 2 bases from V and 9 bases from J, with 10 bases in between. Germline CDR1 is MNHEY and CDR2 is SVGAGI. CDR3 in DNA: TGTGCCAGCAGTTACGGCGGGACGAAAGCTTTCTTT. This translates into CASSYGGTKAFF.

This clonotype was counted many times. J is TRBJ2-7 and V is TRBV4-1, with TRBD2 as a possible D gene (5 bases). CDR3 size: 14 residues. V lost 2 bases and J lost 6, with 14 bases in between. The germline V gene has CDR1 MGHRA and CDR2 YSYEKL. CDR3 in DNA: TGCGCCAGCAGCCAATTGTGGAGGATGGGCGAGCAGTACTTC. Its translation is CASSQLWRMGEQYF.

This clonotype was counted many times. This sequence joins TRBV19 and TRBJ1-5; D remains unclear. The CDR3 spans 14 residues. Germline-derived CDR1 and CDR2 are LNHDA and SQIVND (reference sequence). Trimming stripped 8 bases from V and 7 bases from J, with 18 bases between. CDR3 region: CASHPGDVVQPQHF. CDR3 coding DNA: TGTGCCAGTCACCCGGGTGATGTGGTCCAGCCCCAGCATTTT.

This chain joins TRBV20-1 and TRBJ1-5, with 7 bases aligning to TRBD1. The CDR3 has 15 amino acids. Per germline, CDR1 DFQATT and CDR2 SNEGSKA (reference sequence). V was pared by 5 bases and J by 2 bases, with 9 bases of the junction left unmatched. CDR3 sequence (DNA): TGCAGTGCTTCGGGACAGCTTGGGCGCAATCAGCCCCAGCATTTT. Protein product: CSASGQLGRNQPQHF.

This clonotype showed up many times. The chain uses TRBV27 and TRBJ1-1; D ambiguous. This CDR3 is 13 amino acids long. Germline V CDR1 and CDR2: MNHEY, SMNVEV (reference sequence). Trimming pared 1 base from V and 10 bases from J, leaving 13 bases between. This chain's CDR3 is CASSLFPGAIAFF. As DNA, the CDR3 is TGTGCCAGCAGTTTATTTCCCGGCGCGATAGCTTTCTTT.

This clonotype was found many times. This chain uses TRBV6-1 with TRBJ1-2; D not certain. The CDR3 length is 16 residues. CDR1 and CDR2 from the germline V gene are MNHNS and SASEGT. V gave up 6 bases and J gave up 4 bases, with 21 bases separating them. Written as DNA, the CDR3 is TGTGCCAGCAGCGCCACGCGTTTCTGGGCCTCCTATGGCTACACCTTC. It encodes CASSATRFWASYGYTF.

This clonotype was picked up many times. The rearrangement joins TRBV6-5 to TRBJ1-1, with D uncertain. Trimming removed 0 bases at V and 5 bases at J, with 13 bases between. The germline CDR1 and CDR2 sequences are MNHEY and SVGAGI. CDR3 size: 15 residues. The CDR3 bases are TGTGCCAGCAGTTACTCCTTAGGGTTCAGGACTGAAGCTTTCTTT. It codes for CASSYSLGFRTEAFF.

As DNA, the CDR3 is TGTGCCAGCAGTTACTGGGGGCGGGGACAGGGGATTCCGGCCGGGGAGCTGTTTTTT. Translated, it gives CASSYWGRGQGIPAGELFF. The chain carries TRBV6-2 or TRBV6-3 and TRBJ2-2, with 10 bases identical to TRBD1. Germline V gene data show CDR1 as MNHEY and CDR2 as SVGEGT. The V gene end was trimmed by 1 base and the J gene end by 6 bases; junction bases not matched to a gene: 14. This CDR3 region has 19 residues.

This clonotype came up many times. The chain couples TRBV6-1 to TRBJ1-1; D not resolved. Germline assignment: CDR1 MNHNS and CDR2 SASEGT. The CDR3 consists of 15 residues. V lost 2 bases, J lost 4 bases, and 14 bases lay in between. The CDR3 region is CASSESPLGVTEAFF. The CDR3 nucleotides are TGTGCCAGCAGTGAAAGCCCTCTCGGGGTCACTGAAGCTTTCTTT.

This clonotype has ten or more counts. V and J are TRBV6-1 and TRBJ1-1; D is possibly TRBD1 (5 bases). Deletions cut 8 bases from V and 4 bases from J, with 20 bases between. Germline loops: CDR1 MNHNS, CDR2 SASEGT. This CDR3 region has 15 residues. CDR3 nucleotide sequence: TGTGCCAGCTCCTTATTTGGGGGGTTCGTCACTGAAGCTTTCTTT. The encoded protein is CASSLFGGFVTEAFF.

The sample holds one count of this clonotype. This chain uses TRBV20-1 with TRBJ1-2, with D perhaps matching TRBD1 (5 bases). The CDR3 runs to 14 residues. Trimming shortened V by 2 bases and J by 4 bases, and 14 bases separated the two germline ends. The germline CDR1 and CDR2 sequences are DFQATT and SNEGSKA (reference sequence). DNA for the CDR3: TGCAGTGCTAGATGGCAGGGACGTGCCTATGGCTACACCTTC. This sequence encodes CSARWQGRAYGYTF.

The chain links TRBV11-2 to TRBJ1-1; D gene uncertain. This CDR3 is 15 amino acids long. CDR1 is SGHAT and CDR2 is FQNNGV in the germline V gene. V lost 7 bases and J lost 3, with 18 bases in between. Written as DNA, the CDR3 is TGTGCCAGCATGCCTCAGGCTAGGGTATACACTGAAGCTTTCTTT. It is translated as CASMPQARVYTEAFF.